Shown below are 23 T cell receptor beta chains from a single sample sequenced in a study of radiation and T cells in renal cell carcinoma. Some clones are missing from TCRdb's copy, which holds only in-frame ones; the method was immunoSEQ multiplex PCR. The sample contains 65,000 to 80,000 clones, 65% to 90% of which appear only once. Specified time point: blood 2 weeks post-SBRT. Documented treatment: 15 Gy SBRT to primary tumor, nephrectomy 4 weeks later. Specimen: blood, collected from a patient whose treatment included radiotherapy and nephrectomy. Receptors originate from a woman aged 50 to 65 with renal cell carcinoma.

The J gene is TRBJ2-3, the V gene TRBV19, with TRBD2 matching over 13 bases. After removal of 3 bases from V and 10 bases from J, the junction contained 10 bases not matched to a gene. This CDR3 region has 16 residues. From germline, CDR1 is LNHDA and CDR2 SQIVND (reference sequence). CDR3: CASSIGTSGTYRAQYF. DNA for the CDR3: TGTGCCAGTAGTATTGGGACTAGCGGGACATATCGGGCGCAGTATTTT.

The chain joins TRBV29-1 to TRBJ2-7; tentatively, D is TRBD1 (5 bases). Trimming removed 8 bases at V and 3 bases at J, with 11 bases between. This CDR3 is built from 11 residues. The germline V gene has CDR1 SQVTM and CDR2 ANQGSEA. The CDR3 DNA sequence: TGCAGCTTCATAGGGGTCTACGAGCAGTACTTC. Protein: CSFIGVYEQYF.

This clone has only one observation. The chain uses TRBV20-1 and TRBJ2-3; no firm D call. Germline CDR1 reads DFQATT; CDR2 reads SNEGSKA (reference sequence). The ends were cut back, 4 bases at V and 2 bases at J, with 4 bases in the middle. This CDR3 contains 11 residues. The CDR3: CSAMNTDTQYF. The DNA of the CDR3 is TGCAGTGCTATGAACACAGATACGCAGTATTTT.

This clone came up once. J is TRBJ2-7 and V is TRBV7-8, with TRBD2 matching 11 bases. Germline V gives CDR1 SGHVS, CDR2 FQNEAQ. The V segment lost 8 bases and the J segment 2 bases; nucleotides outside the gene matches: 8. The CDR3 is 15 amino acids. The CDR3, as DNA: TGTGCCAGCTTCCCGACTAGCGGGGCCCCCTACGAGCAGTACTTC. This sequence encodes CASFPTSGAPYEQYF.

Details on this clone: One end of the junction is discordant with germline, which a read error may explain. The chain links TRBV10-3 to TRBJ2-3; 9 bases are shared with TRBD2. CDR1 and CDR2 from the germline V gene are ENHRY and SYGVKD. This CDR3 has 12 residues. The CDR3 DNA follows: TGTGCCATCAGCGATACTAGCGGGTCCCCGGGTTTT. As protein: CAISDTSGSPGF.

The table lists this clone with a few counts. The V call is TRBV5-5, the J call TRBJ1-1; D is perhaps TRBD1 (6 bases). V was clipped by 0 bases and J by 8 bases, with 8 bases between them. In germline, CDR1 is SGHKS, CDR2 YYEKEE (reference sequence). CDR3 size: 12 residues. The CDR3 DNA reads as TGTGCCAGCAGCTTGGTCGGACAGGAAGCTTTCTTT. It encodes CASSLVGQEAFF.

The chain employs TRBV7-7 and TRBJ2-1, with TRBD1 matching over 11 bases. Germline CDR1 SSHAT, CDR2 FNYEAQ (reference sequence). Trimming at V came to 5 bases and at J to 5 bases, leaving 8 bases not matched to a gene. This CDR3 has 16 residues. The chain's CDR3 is CASSRTGQGDHNEQFF. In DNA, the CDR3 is TGTGCCAGCAGCCGAACGGGACAGGGGGACCACAATGAGCAGTTCTTC.

CDR3 sequence reads: CASSGVDRGSYTF. The CDR3 DNA sequence: TGTGCCAGCAGCGGGGTGGACAGGGGGAGCTACACCTTC. The chain links TRBV2 to TRBJ1-2; 10 bases fit TRBD1. The CDR3 covers 13 residues. The V gene's germline CDR1 is SNHLY and CDR2 FYNNEI. The J segment lost 9 bases and the V segment lost 6 bases, leaving 7 bases of the junction unmatched. Looking up the rest from reference TRBV2 and TRBJ1-2 gives the full variable domain: EPEVTQTPSHQVTQMGQEVILRCVPISNHLYFYWYRQILGQKVEFLVSFYNNEISEKSEIFDDQFSVERPDGSNFTLKIRSTKLEDSAMYFCASSGVDRGSYTFGSGTRLTVV.

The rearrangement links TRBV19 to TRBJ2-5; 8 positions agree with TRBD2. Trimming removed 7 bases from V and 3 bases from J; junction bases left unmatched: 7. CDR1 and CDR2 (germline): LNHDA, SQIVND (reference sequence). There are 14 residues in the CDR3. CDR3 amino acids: CASTAPGGEETQYF. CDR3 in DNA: TGTGCCAGTACCGCGCCGGGAGGGGAAGAGACCCAGTACTTC.

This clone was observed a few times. CDR3 loop: CASSLDDRSEAFF. The CDR3 DNA reads TGTGCCAGCAGCTTGGATGATCGGAGTGAAGCTTTCTTT. This chain connects TRBV5-4 to TRBJ1-1; D is undetermined. Germline V lookup: CDR1 SGHNT, CDR2 YYREEE (reference sequence). This CDR3 has 13 amino acids. V shed 0 bases and J shed 7 bases, with 10 bases lying between them. The full variable domain, with the rest looked up from reference TRBV5-4 and TRBJ1-1, is ETGVTQSPTHLIKTRGQQVTLRCSSQSGHNTVSWYQQALGQGPQFIFQYYREEENGRGNFPPRFSGLQFPNYSSELNVNALELDDSALYLCASSLDDRSEAFFGQGTRLTVV.

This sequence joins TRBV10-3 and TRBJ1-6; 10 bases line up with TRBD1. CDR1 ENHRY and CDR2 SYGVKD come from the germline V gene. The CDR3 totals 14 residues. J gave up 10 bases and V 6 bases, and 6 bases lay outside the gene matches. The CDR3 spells CAIRAGTGESPLHF. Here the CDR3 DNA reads TGTGCCATCAGGGCCGGGACAGGGGAATCACCCCTCCACTTT.

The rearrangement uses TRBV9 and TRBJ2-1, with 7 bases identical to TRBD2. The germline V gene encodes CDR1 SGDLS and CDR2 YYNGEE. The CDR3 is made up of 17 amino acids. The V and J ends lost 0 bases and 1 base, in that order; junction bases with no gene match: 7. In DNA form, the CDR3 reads TGTGCCAGCAGCGTAGGTATTAGCGGGCAATCCTACAATGAGCAGTTCTTC. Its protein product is CASSVGISGQSYNEQFF.

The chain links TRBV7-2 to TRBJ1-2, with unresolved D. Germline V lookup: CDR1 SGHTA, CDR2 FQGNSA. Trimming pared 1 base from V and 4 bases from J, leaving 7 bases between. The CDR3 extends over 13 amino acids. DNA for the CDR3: TGTGCCAGCAGCTTAGGAGGGATCTATGGCTACACCTTC. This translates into CASSLGGIYGYTF.

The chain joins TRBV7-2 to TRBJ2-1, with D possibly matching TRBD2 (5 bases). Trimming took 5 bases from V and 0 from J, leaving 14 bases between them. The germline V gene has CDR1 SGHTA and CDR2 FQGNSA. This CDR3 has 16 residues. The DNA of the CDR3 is TGTGCCAGCAGCCAATTAGCGAGGGTCTCCTACAATGAGCAGTTCTTC. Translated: CASSQLARVSYNEQFF.

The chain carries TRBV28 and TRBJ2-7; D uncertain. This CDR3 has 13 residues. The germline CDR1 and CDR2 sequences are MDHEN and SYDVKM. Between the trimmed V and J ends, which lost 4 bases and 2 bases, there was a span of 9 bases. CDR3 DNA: TGTGCCAGCAGTTCTGGGGTACCCTACGAGCAGTACTTC. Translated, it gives CASSSGVPYEQYF.

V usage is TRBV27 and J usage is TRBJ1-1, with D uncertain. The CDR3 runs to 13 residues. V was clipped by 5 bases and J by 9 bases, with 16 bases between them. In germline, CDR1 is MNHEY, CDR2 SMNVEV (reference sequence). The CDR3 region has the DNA TGTGCCAGCAGTATCAACAGCCTCGAGAAAGCTTTCTTT. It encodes CASSINSLEKAFF.

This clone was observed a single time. Written as DNA, the CDR3 is TGTGCCAGTAGTGTGGGACAGGGGGCATTGGACGGGGAGCTGTTTTTT. It codes for CASSVGQGALDGELFF. The chain employs TRBV19 and TRBJ2-2; 12 nucleotides match TRBD1. The CDR3 has 16 amino acids. V lost 5 bases and J lost 7; bases outside the gene matches: 8. CDR1 is LNHDA, CDR2 SQIVND, per germline (reference sequence).

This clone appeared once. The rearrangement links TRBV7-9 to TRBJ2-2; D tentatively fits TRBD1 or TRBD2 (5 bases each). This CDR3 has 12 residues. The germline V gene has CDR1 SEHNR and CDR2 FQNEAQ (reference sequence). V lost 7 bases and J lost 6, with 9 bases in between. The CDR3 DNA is TGTGCCAGCACCCCGGGACCCGGGGAGCTGTTTTTT. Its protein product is CASTPGPGELFF. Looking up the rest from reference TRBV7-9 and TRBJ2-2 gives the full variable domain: DTGVSQNPRHKITKRGQNVTFRCDPISEHNRLYWYRQTLGQGPEFLTYFQNEAQLEKSRLLSDRFSAERPKGSFSTLEIQRTEQGDSAMYLCASTPGPGELFFGEGSRLTVL.

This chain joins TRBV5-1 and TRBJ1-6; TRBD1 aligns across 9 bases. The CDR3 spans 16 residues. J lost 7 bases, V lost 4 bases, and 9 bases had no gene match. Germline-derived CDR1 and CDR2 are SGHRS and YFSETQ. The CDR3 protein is CASSPGLGQGNSPLHF. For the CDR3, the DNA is TGCGCCAGCAGCCCAGGGCTAGGACAGGGGAATTCACCCCTCCACTTT.

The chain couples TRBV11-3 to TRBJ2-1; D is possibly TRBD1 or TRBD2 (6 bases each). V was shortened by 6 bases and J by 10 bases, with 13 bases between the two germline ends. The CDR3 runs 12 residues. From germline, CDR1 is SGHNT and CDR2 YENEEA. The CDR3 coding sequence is TGTGCCAGCAGTAGGGGGGACGGGGAGCAGTTCTTC. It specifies CASSRGDGEQFF.

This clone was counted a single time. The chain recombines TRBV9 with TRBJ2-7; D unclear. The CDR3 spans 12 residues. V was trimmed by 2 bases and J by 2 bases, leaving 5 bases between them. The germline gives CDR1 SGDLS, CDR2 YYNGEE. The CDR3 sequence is CASSVSAYEQYF. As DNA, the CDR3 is TGTGCCAGCAGCGTGTCAGCCTACGAGCAGTACTTC.

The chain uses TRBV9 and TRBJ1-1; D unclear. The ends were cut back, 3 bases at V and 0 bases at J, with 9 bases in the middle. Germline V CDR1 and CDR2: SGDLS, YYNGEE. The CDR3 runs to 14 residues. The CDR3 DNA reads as TGTGCCAGCAGCGCGGAAGGGATGAACACTGAAGCTTTCTTT. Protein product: CASSAEGMNTEAFF.

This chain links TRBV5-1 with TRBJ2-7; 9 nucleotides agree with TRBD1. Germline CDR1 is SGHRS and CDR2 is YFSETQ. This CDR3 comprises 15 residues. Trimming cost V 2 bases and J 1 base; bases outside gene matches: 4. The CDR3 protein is CASSLDRGSSYEQYF. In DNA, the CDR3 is TGCGCCAGCAGCTTAGACAGGGGGTCTTCCTACGAGCAGTACTTC. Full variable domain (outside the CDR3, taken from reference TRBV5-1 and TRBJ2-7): KAGVTQTPRYLIKTRGQQVTLSCSPISGHRSVSWYQQTPGQGLQFLFEYFSETQRNKGNFPGRFSGRQFSNSRSEMNVSTLELGDSALYLCASSLDRGSSYEQYFGPGTRLTVT.